The present T cell receptor (beta chain) was sequenced within a study of Graves' ophthalmopathy and Graves' hyperthyroidism. If patients had other autoimmune diseases, uncontrolled infections, pregnancy or lactation, they were excluded. Approximately 10 ml of fresh blood yielded the PBMCs by density gradient. This clonotype has a count of ten or more. Germline V lookup: CDR1 SGHTA, CDR2 FQGNSA. CDR3 length: 12 residues. V was pared by 6 bases and J by 4 bases, with 2 bases of the junction left unmatched. The authors amplified TCR beta CDR3 regions, and they did so from RNA transcripts for repertoire sequencing. The authors performed first-round RT-PCR with HTBI primers and then a second-round multiplex PCR. TCRdb re-analysed the multiplex PCR reads in MiXCR, keeping a single row per CDR3 protein. This table holds some 210,000 distinct CDR3 sequences, about 32% found once.

The chain combines TRBV7-2 with TRBJ2-7; 8 bases map to TRBD1. Sample: peripheral blood. The sequence was collected from a man aged 50 or older with Graves' ophthalmopathy. This CDR3 is CASSRQGYEQYF. The CDR3 region has the DNA TGTGCCAGCAGTCGACAGGGGTACGAGCAGTACTTC.